This T cell receptor beta chain was captured by sequencing in a study of cytomegalovirus exposure and HLA in healthy donors. Study-wide results and caveats: Analysis was carried out at a later point, and it linked a missense DCLRE1C variant to TCR beta V- and J-gene trimming. When the data were analyzed later, several of the most significant clusters appeared to be linked to common viral pathogens.

Concerning this clone itself: Its antigen is as yet unknown.

With 4 bases removed from V and 5 bases from J, the gap between germline ends came to 19 bases. Germline CDR1 is SGDLS and CDR2 is YYNGEE. The CDR3 consists of 15 residues. 60 Vbeta and 13 Jbeta primers were used in PCR. Using immunoSEQ multiplex PCR, the repertoire was profiled, and TCRdb retains in-frame clones only, with some absent. Of about 130,000 clones listed, 75% to 80% are singletons. The sample taken for sequencing was PBMCs. V and J are TRBV9 and TRBJ2-7; the D gene is possibly TRBD1 (6 bases). This TCR was sampled from a man between 25 and 39 years old in good health and CMV-seronegative. In DNA, the CDR3 is TGTGCCAGCAGCCGCAGTGGGGGCGCCGGAGACGAGCAGTACTTC. It yields the protein CASSRSGGAGDEQYF. The full variable domain, completed using reference TRBV9 and TRBJ2-7, is DSGVTQTPKHLITATGQRVTLRCSPRSGDLSVYWYQQSLDQGLQFLIQYYNGEERAKGNILERFSAQQFPDLHSELNLSSLELGDSALYFCASSRSGGAGDEQYFGPGTRLTVT.